The T cell receptor (beta chain) under discussion was sequenced for a study of OX40 agonist ivuxolimab in advanced cancers. Study conclusions and caveats: At 0.1 to 3.0 mg/kg, CD4+ and CD8+ blood T cells expanded clonally by week 6.

There are 16 residues in the CDR3. Trimming took 6 bases from V and 5 from J, leaving 20 bases between them. CDR1 is MNHNY and CDR2 is SVGAGI in the germline V gene (reference sequence). Sampling of blood occurred at baseline, cycle 4 day 1, and cycle 7 day 1. The data were produced by immunoSEQ multiplex PCR, yet TCRdb's version contains in-frame clones alone and is incomplete. The sample holds roughly 73,000 clones, around nine tenths seen once. As for this clone: Its antigen is still unknown.

This sequence joins TRBV6-6 and TRBJ2-1, with D perhaps matching TRBD1 or TRBD2 (5 bases each). This material consisted of CD4+ or CD8+ T cells sorted from blood, taken in a trial of the OX40 agonist ivuxolimab. This receptor was identified in an adult with an advanced solid tumor such as melanoma, head and neck, liver or kidney cancer. The CDR3 sequence: CASSRDDPSRNNEQFF. CDR3 coding DNA: TGTGCCAGCAGCAGGGACGACCCGAGTAGGAACAATGAGCAGTTCTTC.